The 26 T cell receptor beta chains listed next were all sequenced from one sample in a study of T cell clonotyping in hematopoietic cell transplantation. Sequenced by immunoSEQ multiplex PCR; TCRdb stores in-frame clones only, minus some. Of about 3,100 clones detected, approximately 60% appear once; the ten largest clones hold about 22%. Here the sequenced sample was peripheral blood mononuclear cells, taken 30 days after allogeneic stem cell transplant. The receptors here all came from a female patient aged 30-39 years who had an allogeneic stem cell transplant, so T cells may come from the graft donor. Some clones in this sample may be carry-over from other donors' samples.

The chain employs TRBV7-2 and TRBJ1-4; D might be TRBD1 (6 bases). The length of the CDR3 is 17 residues. Germline V gene sequence: CDR1 SGHTA, CDR2 FQGNSA. The germline V and J ends were trimmed by 0 bases and 0 bases, with 11 bases remaining between them. CDR3 coding DNA: TGTGCCAGCAGCTTAGCGGGGGCAATTACAACTAATGAAAAACTGTTTTTT. Translating gives CASSLAGAITTNEKLFF. Together with reference TRBV7-2 and TRBJ1-4, the CDR3 gives the full variable domain: GAGVSQSPSNKVTEKGKDVELRCDPISGHTALYWYRQSLGQGLEFLIYFQGNSAPDKSGLPSDRFSAERTGGSVSTLTIQRTQQEDSAVYLCASSLAGAITTNEKLFFGSGTQLSVL.

This clone is medium-sized in the sample. The chain joins TRBV7-6 to TRBJ2-4; a possible D gene is TRBD1 (6 bases). Germline CDR1 reads SGHVS; CDR2 reads FNYEAQ. V lost 6 bases and J 7 bases, leaving 19 bases between the germline ends. The CDR3 extends over 15 amino acids. CDR3 in DNA: TGTGCCAGCAGTCACGACCGGGGCCAGGGGAACATTCAGTACTTC. It encodes CASSHDRGQGNIQYF.

V gene TRBV25-1 combines with J gene TRBJ2-7; D is ambiguous. Looked up from germline, CDR1 is MGHDK and CDR2 is SYGVNS. The CDR3 consists of 14 residues. The V and J ends lost 0 bases and 2 bases respectively, with 8 bases between them. The CDR3 here is CASSEYTAAYEQYF. The DNA of the CDR3 is TGTGCCAGCAGTGAATATACGGCGGCCTACGAGCAGTACTTC.

The chain carries TRBV27 and TRBJ2-1, with TRBD1 identical over 7 bases. From germline, CDR1 is MNHEY and CDR2 SMNVEV (reference sequence). This CDR3 contains 15 residues. Trimming at V came to 5 bases and at J to 8 bases, leaving 12 bases not matched to a gene. The DNA of the CDR3 is TGTGCCAGCAGTCCTAATTACAGGGGTTGGGATGAGCAGTTCTTC. This translates into CASSPNYRGWDEQFF.

There are a few counts of this clone. The rearrangement links TRBV7-9 to TRBJ1-4, with D perhaps matching TRBD1 (6 bases). Germline CDR1 reads SEHNR; CDR2 reads FQNEAQ (reference sequence). The CDR3 sequence is 14 residues long. V lost 3 bases, J lost 7 bases, and 12 bases lay in between. The CDR3 loop is CASSFLGASEKLFF. CDR3 bases: TGTGCCAGCAGCTTTTTGGGGGCAAGTGAAAAACTGTTTTTT.

V is TRBV29-1 and J is TRBJ2-7; no definite D call. The CDR3 has 13 amino acids. Looked up from germline, CDR1 is SQVTM and CDR2 is ANQGSEA. Trimming left V 5 bases short and J 4 bases short, with 15 bases between. This CDR3 is CSVRPSLGYEQYF. For the CDR3, the DNA is TGCAGCGTTCGTCCCAGTCTAGGGTACGAGCAGTACTTC.

The chain couples TRBV2 to TRBJ2-1, with 10 bases aligning to TRBD2. V lost 7 bases to trimming and J lost 8 bases; unmatched junction nucleotides: 11. Per the germline V gene, CDR1 is SNHLY and CDR2 is FYNNEI. This CDR3 comprises 15 residues. DNA for the CDR3: TGTGCCAGCAAGGGCGCTAGCGGGGGCGGGGATGAGCAGTTCTTC. This gives the protein CASKGASGGGDEQFF. The full variable domain, in which reference TRBV2 and TRBJ2-1 provide the parts outside the CDR3, is EPEVTQTPSHQVTQMGQEVILRCVPISNHLYFYWYRQILGQKVEFLVSFYNNEISEKSEIFDDQFSVERPDGSNFTLKIRSTKLEDSAMYFCASKGASGGGDEQFFGPGTRLTVL.

The V and J genes are TRBV14 and TRBJ2-7, with D perhaps TRBD1 (7 bases). The CDR3 loop spans 15 amino acids. Germline values: CDR1 SGHDN, CDR2 FVKESK. Trimming took 4 bases from V and 9 from J, leaving 22 bases between them. The CDR3: CASSPIGGTVQGQYF. As DNA, the CDR3 is TGTGCCAGCAGCCCAATAGGCGGGACAGTTCAAGGGCAGTACTTC.

This sequence joins TRBV7-3 and TRBJ1-1; tentatively, D is TRBD1 (6 bases). The CDR3 sequence is 15 residues long. Trimming removed 4 bases at V and 3 bases at J, with 15 bases between. The germline CDR1 and CDR2 sequences are SGHTA and FQGTGA. CDR3 protein: CASSSPGRGDTEAFF. CDR3 nucleotide sequence: TGTGCCAGCAGCTCCCCCGGCAGGGGAGACACTGAAGCTTTCTTT.

The chain carries TRBV2 and TRBJ1-5; D is ambiguous. Germline V gives CDR1 SNHLY, CDR2 FYNNEI. V shed 6 bases and J shed 6 bases, with 12 bases lying between them. This CDR3 comprises 13 residues. CDR3 nucleotides: TGTGCCAGCAGGATGGAGGGAATTCAGCCCCAGCATTTT. Its protein is CASRMEGIQPQHF.

This chain joins TRBV6-1 and TRBJ2-1; 7 bases are a match to TRBD2. V gave up 11 bases and J gave up 4 bases; unmatched junction bases: 8. The CDR3 totals 13 residues. Germline V lookup: CDR1 MNHNS, CDR2 SASEGT. The DNA of the CDR3 is TGTGCCGGGGAGTCTAGCGGATACAATGAGCAGTTCTTC. Its protein is CAGESSGYNEQFF.

The gene calls are TRBV30 and TRBJ2-7, with D possibly TRBD1 on 6 matching bases. There are 12 residues in the CDR3. Per germline, CDR1 GTSNPN and CDR2 SVGIG (reference sequence). The V end was cut by 0 bases, the J end by 3 bases, with 6 bases between. CDR3 sequence (DNA): TGTGCCTGGAGTGTAGGGGGCTACGAGCAGTACTTC. It is translated as CAWSVGGYEQYF.

The V and J genes are TRBV4-1 and TRBJ2-7; D possibly matches TRBD1 or TRBD2 (5 bases each). There are 17 residues in the CDR3. Germline CDR1 reads MGHRA; CDR2 reads YSYEKL. V lost 1 base to trimming and J lost 1 base, with 17 bases between them. CDR3 protein: CASSQGGTGVLSYEQYF. CDR3 bases: TGCGCCAGCAGCCAAGGTGGGACCGGGGTCCTTTCCTACGAGCAGTACTTC.

This clone was seen only once. The rearrangement uses TRBV7-2 and TRBJ1-6; D gene uncertain. This CDR3 has 12 residues. The V gene lost 0 bases and the J gene lost 10 bases, with 4 bases spanning the gap. Germline-derived CDR1 and CDR2 are SGHTA and FQGNSA. The CDR3, as DNA: TGTGCCAGCAGCTTAGCGCGGTCACCCCTCCACTTT. Translation: CASSLARSPLHF.

The chain uses TRBV19 and TRBJ2-5; D possibly corresponds to TRBD1 (5 bases). CDR1 and CDR2 (germline): LNHDA, SQIVND (reference sequence). The germline V and J ends were trimmed by 1 base and 5 bases, with 8 bases remaining between them. CDR3 length: 13 residues. The CDR3 reads CASSIGTWETQYF. The CDR3, as DNA: TGTGCCAGTAGTATAGGGACATGGGAGACCCAGTACTTC.

The V call is TRBV7-9, the J call TRBJ2-1; 9 positions agree with TRBD1. The CDR3 consists of 14 residues. V was clipped by 5 bases and J by 8 bases; unmatched bases: 7. Germline lookup yields CDR1 SEHNR and CDR2 FQNEAQ (reference sequence). For the CDR3, the DNA is TGTGCCAGCAGCCTCCGGGACAGGGTTGATGAGCAGTTCTTC. It codes for CASSLRDRVDEQFF.

This chain joins TRBV9 and TRBJ2-7; the D is unclear. The CDR3 sequence is 15 residues long. V lost 4 bases and J lost 3, with 17 bases in between. In germline, CDR1 is SGDLS, CDR2 YYNGEE. The CDR3 is CASSSPDGVGYEQYF. CDR3 in DNA: TGTGCCAGCAGCTCACCCGACGGAGTAGGCTACGAGCAGTACTTC.

The genes are TRBV6-5 and TRBJ1-1; possibly TRBD1 for D (6 bases). Deletions cut 6 bases from V and 0 bases from J, with 11 bases between. Per germline, CDR1 MNHEY and CDR2 SVGAGI. This CDR3 comprises 14 residues. The CDR3 region is CASSYGTLNTEAFF. The CDR3 region has the DNA TGTGCCAGCAGCTACGGGACACTGAACACTGAAGCTTTCTTT.

The genes are TRBV9 and TRBJ2-7; D is perhaps TRBD1 (6 bases). V lost 3 bases and J 3 bases, leaving 16 bases between the germline ends. CDR3 size: 15 residues. Germline values: CDR1 SGDLS, CDR2 YYNGEE. The CDR3 spells CASSAAGVPDYEQYF. In nucleotides, the CDR3 is TGTGCCAGCAGCGCAGCAGGGGTTCCTGACTACGAGCAGTACTTC.

The chain links TRBV7-9 to TRBJ2-5, with D perhaps TRBD1 (6 bases). The length of the CDR3 is 13 residues. V lost 7 bases and J 2 bases, leaving 11 bases between the germline ends. Germline V CDR1 and CDR2: SEHNR, FQNEAQ (reference sequence). CDR3 amino acids: CASNRVLQETQYF. The CDR3 bases are TGTGCCAGCAACAGGGTTTTACAAGAGACCCAGTACTTC.

This clone is termed medium-sized (0.01 to 0.1%). Additional DNA sequences in this sample encode the identical CDR3. The chain has TRBV9 and TRBJ1-2; D is uncertain. Per germline, CDR1 SGDLS and CDR2 YYNGEE. V lost 0 bases and J lost 3, with 6 bases in between. The CDR3 sequence is 13 residues long. This CDR3 is CASSVGGDYGYTF. Here the CDR3 DNA reads TGTGCCAGCAGCGTAGGAGGAGACTATGGCTACACCTTC.

This clone showed up just once. The J gene is TRBJ2-3, the V gene TRBV7-3, with D hard to call. V lost 5 bases to trimming and J lost 5 bases, with 20 bases between them. This CDR3 is 16 amino acids long. Germline V gives CDR1 SGHTA, CDR2 FQGTGA. The CDR3 loop reads CASSLGYGPMQDTQYF. CDR3 DNA sequence: TGTGCCAGCAGCCTAGGTTACGGGCCTATGCAAGATACGCAGTATTTT.

This sequence joins TRBV7-9 and TRBJ2-2, with D possibly matching TRBD1 (6 bases). Between the trimmed V and J ends, which lost 5 bases and 1 base, there was a span of 14 bases. Germline V gene sequence: CDR1 SEHNR, CDR2 FQNEAQ (reference sequence). CDR3 size: 16 residues. The CDR3 sequence: CASSDNGGKNTGELFF. CDR3 nucleotide sequence: TGTGCCAGCAGCGACAATGGGGGCAAGAACACCGGGGAGCTGTTTTTT. The full variable domain, rest sourced from reference TRBV7-9 and TRBJ2-2, is DTGVSQNPRHKITKRGQNVTFRCDPISEHNRLYWYRQTLGQGPEFLTYFQNEAQLEKSRLLSDRFSAERPKGSFSTLEIQRTEQGDSAMYLCASSDNGGKNTGELFFGEGSRLTVL.

This clone was observed a handful of times. The V and J genes are TRBV19 and TRBJ1-3; unclear D gene. Deletions cut 3 bases from V and 0 bases from J, with 15 bases between. The CDR3 is 17 residues long. Germline-derived CDR1 and CDR2 are LNHDA and SQIVND (reference sequence). Here the CDR3 DNA reads TGTGCCAGTAGTATGGGATTCCAGGCTTTCTCTGGAAACACCATATATTTT. Protein: CASSMGFQAFSGNTIYF.

The table lists this clone with a few counts. The chain has TRBV10-1 and TRBJ1-2; TRBD1 might be the D (6 bases). This CDR3 is built from 15 residues. Trimming shortened V by 7 bases and J by 8 bases, and 23 bases separated the two germline ends. Germline V CDR1 and CDR2: WNHNN, SYGVQD (reference sequence). The CDR3 loop reads CASIPPGKQGSGYTF. CDR3 in DNA: TGCGCCAGCATACCTCCTGGTAAACAGGGATCCGGCTACACCTTC.

This sequence joins TRBV6-1 and TRBJ2-7; D possibly corresponds to TRBD2 (6 bases). The CDR3 spans 12 residues. Germline CDR1 reads MNHNS; CDR2 reads SASEGT. Deletions cut 6 bases from V and 4 bases from J, with 10 bases between. This CDR3 reads CASRTGAYEQYF. CDR3 coding DNA: TGTGCCAGCAGGACGGGAGCTTACGAGCAGTACTTC.